The T cell receptor beta chain described here comes from a study of identifying expanded T cells in peripheral blood. V lost 4 bases to trimming and J lost 1 base; unmatched junction nucleotides: 8. The CDR3 runs to 16 residues. Germline loops: CDR1 SGHRS, CDR2 YFSETQ. Assay used: immunoSEQ multiplex PCR; TCRdb lists only in-frame clones, some missing. The sample contains around 90,000 clones, about nine tenths of which appear only once. The chain is built from TRBV5-1 and TRBJ2-7; TRBD1 aligns across 10 bases. The receptor's source is a person between 18 and 70 years old in good health. Sequencing was done on a sample of blood. The CDR3 bases are TGCGCCAGCAGCAATCGGAGGGACAGGGGATCCTACGAGCAGTACTTC. It specifies CASSNRRDRGSYEQYF.